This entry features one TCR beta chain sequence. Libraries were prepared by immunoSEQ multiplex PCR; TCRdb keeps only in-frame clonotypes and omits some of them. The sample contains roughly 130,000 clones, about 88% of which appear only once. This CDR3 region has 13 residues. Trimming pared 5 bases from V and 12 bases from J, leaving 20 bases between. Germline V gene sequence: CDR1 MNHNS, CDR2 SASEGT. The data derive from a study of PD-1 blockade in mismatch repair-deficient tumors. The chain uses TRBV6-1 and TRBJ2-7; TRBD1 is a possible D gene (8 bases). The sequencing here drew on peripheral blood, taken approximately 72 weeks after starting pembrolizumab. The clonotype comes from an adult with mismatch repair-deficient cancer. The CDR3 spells CASSPRDRGGTYF. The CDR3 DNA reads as TGTGCCAGCAGTCCGAGAGACAGGGGAGGGACGTACTTC.